The entry below gives a single T cell receptor (beta chain) sequence along with its context. PCR was performed a second time for about 6 to 11 cycles using a sample-barcoded 5' primer and a J-beta primer mix. TCRdb analysed the 5' RACE reads with MiXCR anew, one entry per CDR3 protein. The sample has about 680,000 distinct CDR3 sequences, about 52% seen once. Per germline, CDR1 SGHTA and CDR2 FQGTGA. This CDR3 is built from 15 residues. The data derive from a study of blood T cells in healthy people across ages. Material: blood. The chain carries TRBV7-3 and TRBJ2-5; TRBD2 might be the D (5 bases). The J call may not be correct, given that the DNA end is closer to TRBJ2-7. The receptor was isolated from a woman aged 55 to 70 in good health. In DNA form, the CDR3 reads TGTGCCAGCAGCTTAAAGGCTAGCCAGACTAACGAGCAGTACTTC. This translates into CASSLKASQTNEQYF.